This TCR beta chain emerged from a study of blood T cell repertoires in COVID-19. Study-level information: There were acute and convalescent COVID-19 samples, and they came from the United States, Italy and Spain. From T cells, B-cell-depleted T cells, or PBMCs came the material, which was cDNA or gDNA.

CDR1 and CDR2 from the germline V gene are LGHDT and YNNKEL (reference sequence). The CDR3 spans 14 residues. J gave up 6 bases and V 1 base, and 5 bases lay outside the gene matches. In the authors' methods: Amplification from reference gene primers served as the basis for estimated nucleated cell counts. The protocol was immunoSEQ multiplex PCR, while the TCRdb copy is restricted to in-frame clones and leaves out a portion. The DNA gave D and trimming, while V, J and clone size come from that table. The table lists some 80,000 clones, 65% to 90% of them singletons, with about a sixth in the top ten.

Sequences were obtained from peripheral blood. The TCR originated in a human donor in a cohort sampled during active COVID-19. The chain couples TRBV3-1 (or the pseudogene TRBV3-2) to TRBJ2-5; TRBD2 matches at 7 bases. CDR3 nucleotides: TGTGCCAGCAGCCAAGGACTAGCCACTCAGACCCAGTACTTC. Its protein product is CASSQGLATQTQYF.